These 19 T cell receptor beta chains were sequenced from one sample in a study of T cells expressing NK-cell markers. TCRdb re-called the 5' RACE reads and catalogs CDR3 proteins one per entry, DNA excluded. This sample's table reports about 450,000 distinct CDR3 sequences. The sample consisted of blood T cells: a sorted CD56 or NKG2C T cell subset, CD4+ or CD8+ T cells, or bulk PBMC T cells (not recorded which). The receptors shown here come from a woman between 18 and 69 years old in good health.

This chain joins TRBV27 and TRBJ2-1; TCRdb designates TRBD1, a call that cannot be tested without DNA. Germline V CDR1 and CDR2: MNHEY, SMNVEV (reference sequence). The CDR3 is made up of 15 amino acids. The CDR3 here is CASSFRGGVHTEQFF.

The chain couples TRBV20-1 to TRBJ2-2; there is no DNA to check the TCRdb D call of TRBD1. This CDR3 has 14 amino acids. Germline CDR1 DFQATT, CDR2 SNEGSKA (reference sequence). The CDR3 spells CSARTGSNTGELFF.

This chain uses TRBV29-1 with TRBJ2-5; the D gene TCRdb calls, TRBD2, cannot be checked with no DNA. Germline V lookup: CDR1 SQVTM, CDR2 ANQGSEA. This CDR3 comprises 13 residues. This CDR3 reads CSVVGDSAETQYF. The entire variable domain, with the rest obtained from reference TRBV29-1 and TRBJ2-5, is as follows: SAVISQKPSRDICQRGTSLTIQCQVDSQVTMMFWYRQQPGQSLTLIATANQGSEATYESGFVIDKFPISRPNLTFSTLTVSNMSPEDSSIYLCSVVGDSAETQYFGPGTRLLVL.

This chain connects TRBV20-1 to TRBJ2-1; without DNA, the TCRdb call of TRBD2 cannot be checked. In germline, CDR1 is DFQATT, CDR2 SNEGSKA (reference sequence). The CDR3 is 13 amino acids. The CDR3 reads CSAAGSPYNEQFF.

The V and J genes are TRBV20-1 and TRBJ2-3; TCRdb calls TRBD1, which cannot be checked without DNA. Germline-derived CDR1 and CDR2 are DFQATT and SNEGSKA (reference sequence). The CDR3 extends over 17 amino acids. This CDR3 is CSAIGGQGRTGTDTQYF.

V gene TRBV9 combines with J gene TRBJ1-5; lacking DNA, the TRBD1 call made by TCRdb goes unchecked. This CDR3 has 15 residues. From germline, CDR1 is SGDLS and CDR2 YYNGEE. CDR3 region: CASSVGPAGDQPQHF.

The rearrangement links TRBV11-2 to TRBJ1-6. The V gene's germline CDR1 is SGHAT and CDR2 FQNNGV. This CDR3 comprises 15 residues. CDR3 sequence: CASSLDRAGGSPLHF. The full variable domain, rest sourced from reference TRBV11-2 and TRBJ1-6, is EAGVAQSPRYKIIEKRQSVAFWCNPISGHATLYWYQQILGQGPKLLIQFQNNGVVDDSQLPKDRFSAERLKGVDSTLKIQPAKLEDSAVYLCASSLDRAGGSPLHFGNGTRLTVT.

The V call is TRBV12-3 or TRBV12-4, the J call TRBJ1-2; TCRdb's assignment of TRBD1 cannot be checked, as there is no DNA. The CDR3 consists of 14 residues. The CDR3 sequence is CASWGRQGVLGYTF.

V and J are TRBV7-6 and TRBJ2-3; TCRdb picks TRBD2, but there is no DNA to check that call. The CDR3 sequence is 13 residues long. The germline CDR1 and CDR2 sequences are SGHVS and FNYEAQ. CDR3 amino acids: CASSSPGGDTQYF.

The rearrangement joins TRBV20-1 to TRBJ1-1. The CDR3 is 12 residues long. Germline CDR1 reads DFQATT; CDR2 reads SNEGSKA (reference sequence). The CDR3 loop is CSAQPQNTEAFF.

The gene calls are TRBV18 and TRBJ2-5. This CDR3 is 13 amino acids long. Germline CDR1 KGHSH, CDR2 LQKENI. Here the CDR3 reads CASSSQSQETQYF.

The chain is built from TRBV12-3 or TRBV12-4 and TRBJ1-4. The CDR3 extends over 14 amino acids. The CDR3: CASSLEAAVEKLFF.

The V and J genes are TRBV4-2 and TRBJ2-3; TCRdb indicates TRBD2, and absent DNA this call remains unverified. This CDR3 has 17 residues. The germline V gene has CDR1 LGHNA and CDR2 YNFKEQ. This chain's CDR3 is CASSQVSSGMSTDTQYF.

V gene TRBV27 combines with J gene TRBJ2-1; TCRdb reports TRBD1, a call that lacks DNA to check it against. Germline CDR1 reads MNHEY; CDR2 reads SMNVEV (reference sequence). The CDR3 runs to 13 residues. This chain's CDR3 is CAVRDVGYNEQFF.

This chain connects TRBV6-2 or TRBV6-3 to TRBJ2-3; without DNA, the TCRdb call of TRBD1 cannot be checked. The CDR3 runs 18 residues. CDR1 is MNHEY, CDR2 SVGEGT, per germline. CDR3 protein: CASRPRKGAGAPPDTQYF.

The V call is TRBV20-1, the J call TRBJ1-6. Germline loops: CDR1 DFQATT, CDR2 SNEGSKA (reference sequence). The CDR3 consists of 16 residues. Here the CDR3 reads CSARDPEGKEPSPLHF.

The gene calls are TRBV7-8 and TRBJ2-1. Germline-derived CDR1 and CDR2 are SGHVS and FQNEAQ. CDR3 size: 15 residues. The CDR3 protein is CASSLGLSLGHEQFF.

This chain uses TRBV10-2 with TRBJ2-5. The germline CDR1 and CDR2 sequences are WSHSY and SAAADI. The CDR3 loop spans 14 amino acids. CDR3 sequence: CASSEFQLQETQYF.

V is TRBV6-5 and J is TRBJ2-5; absent DNA, TCRdb's TRBD2 call cannot be checked. Per the germline V gene, CDR1 is MNHEY and CDR2 is SVGAGI. This CDR3 has 12 amino acids. The CDR3 protein is CASALAGETQYF.